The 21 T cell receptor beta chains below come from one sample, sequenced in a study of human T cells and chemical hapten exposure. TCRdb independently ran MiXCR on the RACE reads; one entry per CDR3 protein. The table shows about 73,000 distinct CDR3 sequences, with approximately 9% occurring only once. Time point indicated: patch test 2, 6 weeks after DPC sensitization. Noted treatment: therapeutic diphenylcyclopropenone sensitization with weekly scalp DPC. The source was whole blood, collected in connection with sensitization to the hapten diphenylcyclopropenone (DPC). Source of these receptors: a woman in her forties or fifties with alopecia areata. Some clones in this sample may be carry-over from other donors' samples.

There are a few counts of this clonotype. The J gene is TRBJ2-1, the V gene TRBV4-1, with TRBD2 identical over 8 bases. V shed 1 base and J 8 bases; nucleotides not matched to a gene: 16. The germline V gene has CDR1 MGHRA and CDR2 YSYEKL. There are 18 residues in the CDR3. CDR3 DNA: TGCGCCAGCAGCCAAGGCTTCTTATTCCCGGGGGGGCCCGATGAGCAGTTCTTC. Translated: CASSQGFLFPGGPDEQFF.

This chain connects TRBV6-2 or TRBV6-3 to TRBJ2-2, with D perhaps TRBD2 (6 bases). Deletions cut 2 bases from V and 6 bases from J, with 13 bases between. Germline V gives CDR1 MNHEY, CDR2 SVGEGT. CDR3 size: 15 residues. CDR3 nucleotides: TGTGCCAGCAGTTACGGGGGGAGTGGGTCCGGGGAGCTGTTTTTT. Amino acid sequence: CASSYGGSGSGELFF.

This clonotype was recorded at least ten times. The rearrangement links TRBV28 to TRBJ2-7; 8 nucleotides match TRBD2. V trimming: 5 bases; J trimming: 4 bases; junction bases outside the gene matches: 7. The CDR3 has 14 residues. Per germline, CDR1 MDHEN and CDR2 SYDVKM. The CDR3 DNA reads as TGTGCCAGCAGTATGGCAGCGGGAGTATACGAGCAGTACTTC. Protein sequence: CASSMAAGVYEQYF.

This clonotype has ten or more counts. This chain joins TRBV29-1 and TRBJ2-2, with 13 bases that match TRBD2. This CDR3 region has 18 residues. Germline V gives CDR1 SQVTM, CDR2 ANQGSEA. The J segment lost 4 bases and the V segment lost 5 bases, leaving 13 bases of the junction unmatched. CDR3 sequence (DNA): TGCAGCGTTAGAGGGACTAGCGGGACGAGGACGGGCACCGGGGAGCTGTTTTTT. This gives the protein CSVRGTSGTRTGTGELFF.

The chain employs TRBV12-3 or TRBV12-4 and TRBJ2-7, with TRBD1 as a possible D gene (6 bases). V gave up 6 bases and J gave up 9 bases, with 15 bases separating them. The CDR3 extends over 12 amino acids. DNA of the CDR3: TGTGCCAGCAGCTATGGGGGCGCTGGGCAGTACTTC. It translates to CASSYGGAGQYF.

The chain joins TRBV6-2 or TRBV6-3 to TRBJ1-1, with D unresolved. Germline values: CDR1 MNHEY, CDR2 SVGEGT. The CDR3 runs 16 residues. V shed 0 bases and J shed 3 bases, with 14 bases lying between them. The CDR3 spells CASSYSKFTGHTEAFF. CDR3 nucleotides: TGTGCCAGCAGTTACTCGAAATTTACCGGGCACACTGAAGCTTTCTTT.

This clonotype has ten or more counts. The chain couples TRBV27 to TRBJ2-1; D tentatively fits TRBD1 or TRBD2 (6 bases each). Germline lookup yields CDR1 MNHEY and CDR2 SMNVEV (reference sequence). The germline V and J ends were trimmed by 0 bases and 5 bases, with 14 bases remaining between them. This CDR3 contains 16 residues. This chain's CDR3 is CASSLSRGALHNEQFF. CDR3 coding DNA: TGTGCCAGCAGTTTATCGAGGGGGGCCCTACACAATGAGCAGTTCTTC.

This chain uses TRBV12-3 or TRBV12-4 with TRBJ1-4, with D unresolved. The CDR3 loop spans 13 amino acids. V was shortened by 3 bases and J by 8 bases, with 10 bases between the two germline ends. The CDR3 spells CASSFSGVEKLFF. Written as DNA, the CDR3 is TGTGCCAGCAGTTTCAGCGGGGTCGAAAAACTGTTTTTT.

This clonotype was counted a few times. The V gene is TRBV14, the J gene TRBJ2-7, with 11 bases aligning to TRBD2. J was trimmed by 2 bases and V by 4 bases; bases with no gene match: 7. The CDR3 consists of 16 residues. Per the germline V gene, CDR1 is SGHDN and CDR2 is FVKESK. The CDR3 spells CASSPPVLAGAYEQYF. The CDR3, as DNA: TGTGCCAGCAGCCCCCCGGTACTAGCGGGAGCCTACGAGCAGTACTTC.

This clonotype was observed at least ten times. CDR3 region: CASSLMGTGANVLTF. The CDR3 DNA is TGTGCCAGCAGTTTGATGGGGACTGGGGCCAACGTCCTGACTTTC. The rearrangement links TRBV11-3 to TRBJ2-6; D is unclear. The CDR3 covers 15 residues. V was trimmed by 6 bases and J by 2 bases, leaving 11 bases between them. Germline V CDR1 and CDR2: SGHNT, YENEEA.

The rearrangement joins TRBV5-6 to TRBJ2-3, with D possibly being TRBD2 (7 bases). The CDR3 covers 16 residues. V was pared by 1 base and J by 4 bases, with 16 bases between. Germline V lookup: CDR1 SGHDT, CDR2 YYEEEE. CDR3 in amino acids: CASSLPGGGLSDTQYF. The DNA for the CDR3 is TGTGCCAGCAGCTTGCCGGGGGGCGGATTATCAGATACGCAGTATTTT.

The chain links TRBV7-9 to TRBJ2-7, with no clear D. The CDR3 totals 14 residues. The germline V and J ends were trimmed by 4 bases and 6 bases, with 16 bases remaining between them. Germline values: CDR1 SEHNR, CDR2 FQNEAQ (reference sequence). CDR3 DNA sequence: TGTGCCAGCAGCTCGCTCCGCACTTGGCCCGAGCAGTACTTC. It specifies CASSSLRTWPEQYF.

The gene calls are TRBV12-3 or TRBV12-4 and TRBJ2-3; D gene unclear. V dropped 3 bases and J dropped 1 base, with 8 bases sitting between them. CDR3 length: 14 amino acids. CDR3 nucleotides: TGTGCCAGCAGTTTTGGGCCGGGCACAGATACGCAGTATTTT. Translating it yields CASSFGPGTDTQYF.

CDR3 sequence (DNA): TGTGCCAGCAGCTCTAACAGGGTTTCTGAAGCTTTCTTT. This gives the protein CASSSNRVSEAFF. This chain joins TRBV7-2 and TRBJ1-1; the D gene is possibly TRBD1 (6 bases). Germline assignment: CDR1 SGHTA and CDR2 FQGNSA. This CDR3 region has 13 residues. V was trimmed by 4 bases and J by 6 bases, leaving 12 bases between them.

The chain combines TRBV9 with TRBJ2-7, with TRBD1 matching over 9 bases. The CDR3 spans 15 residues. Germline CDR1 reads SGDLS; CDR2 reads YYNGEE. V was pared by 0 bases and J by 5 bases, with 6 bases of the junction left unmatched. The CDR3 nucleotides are TGTGCCAGCAGCGTAGGGTGGGACAGGGCTCACGAGCAGTACTTC. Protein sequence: CASSVGWDRAHEQYF.

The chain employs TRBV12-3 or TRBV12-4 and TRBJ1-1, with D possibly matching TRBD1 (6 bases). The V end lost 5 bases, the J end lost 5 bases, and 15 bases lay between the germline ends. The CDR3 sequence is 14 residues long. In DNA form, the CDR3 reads TGTGCCAGCAGTGGGGCCAGGGGAGGAACTGAAGCTTTCTTT. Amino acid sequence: CASSGARGGTEAFF.

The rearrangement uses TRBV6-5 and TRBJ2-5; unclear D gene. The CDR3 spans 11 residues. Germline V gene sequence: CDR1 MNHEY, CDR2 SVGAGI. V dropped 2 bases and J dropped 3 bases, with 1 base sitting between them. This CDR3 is CASSYEETQYF. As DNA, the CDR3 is TGTGCCAGCAGTTACGAAGAGACCCAGTACTTC.

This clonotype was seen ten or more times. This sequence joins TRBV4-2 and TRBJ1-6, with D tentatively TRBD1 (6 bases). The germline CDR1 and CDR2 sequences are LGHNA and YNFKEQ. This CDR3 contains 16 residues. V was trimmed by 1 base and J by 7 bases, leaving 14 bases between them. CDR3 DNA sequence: TGTGCCAGCAGCCAAGTTAACAGGGTTGGAAATTCACCCCTCCACTTT. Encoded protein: CASSQVNRVGNSPLHF.

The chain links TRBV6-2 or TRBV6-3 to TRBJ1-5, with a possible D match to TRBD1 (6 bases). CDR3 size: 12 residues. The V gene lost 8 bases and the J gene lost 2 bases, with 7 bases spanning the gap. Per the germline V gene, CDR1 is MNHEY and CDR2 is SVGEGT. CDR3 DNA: TGTGCCAGCGGGGGCGGCAATCAGCCCCAGCATTTT. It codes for CASGGGNQPQHF.

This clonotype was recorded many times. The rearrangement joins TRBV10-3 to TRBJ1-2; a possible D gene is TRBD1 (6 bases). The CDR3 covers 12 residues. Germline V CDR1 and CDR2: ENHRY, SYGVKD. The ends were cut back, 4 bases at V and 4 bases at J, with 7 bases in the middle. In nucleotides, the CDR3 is TGTGCCATCAGTGGGACAGCCTATGGCTACACCTTC. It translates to CAISGTAYGYTF.

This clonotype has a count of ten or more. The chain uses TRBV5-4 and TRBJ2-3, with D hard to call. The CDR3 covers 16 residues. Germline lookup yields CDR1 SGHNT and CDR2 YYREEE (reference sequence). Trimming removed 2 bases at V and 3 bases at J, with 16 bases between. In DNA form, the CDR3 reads TGTGCCAGCAGCTTATCCACCGGGCCTCCAACAGATACGCAGTATTTT. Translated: CASSLSTGPPTDTQYF.